The 7 T cell receptor beta chains below come from one sample, sequenced in a study of OX40 agonist ivuxolimab in advanced cancers. Sequencing was performed with immunoSEQ multiplex PCR; in TCRdb, only in-frame clones are kept and a portion is missing. The sample carries about 68,000 clones, 85% to 95% recorded once. The specimen comprised CD4+ or CD8+ T cells sorted from blood, sampled in a trial of the OX40 agonist ivuxolimab. The receptors derive from an adult with an advanced solid tumor such as melanoma, head and neck, liver or kidney cancer.

V gene TRBV4-1 combines with J gene TRBJ1-1; possibly TRBD1 for D (5 bases). Germline V gene data show CDR1 as MGHRA and CDR2 as YSYEKL. The CDR3 runs to 15 residues. V was shortened by 1 base and J by 1 base, with 10 bases between the two germline ends. The CDR3 sequence is CASSQAPGSNTEAFF. The DNA for the CDR3 is TGCGCCAGCAGCCAAGCACCAGGGTCGAACACTGAAGCTTTCTTT.

This clone appeared once. V is TRBV19 and J is TRBJ2-2; either TRBD1 or TRBD2 may fit D (5 bases each). The CDR3 has 14 amino acids. V lost 7 bases, J lost 7 bases, and 16 bases lay in between. Germline V gene data show CDR1 as LNHDA and CDR2 as SQIVND (reference sequence). The CDR3 coding sequence is TGTGCCAGTACCCCTCGGTCAGGGAGCGGGGAGCTGTTTTTT. It translates to CASTPRSGSGELFF. Full variable domain (rest looked up from reference TRBV19 and TRBJ2-2): DGGITQSPKYLFRKEGQNVTLSCEQNLNHDAMYWYRQDPGQGLRLIYYSQIVNDFQKGDIAEGYSVSREKKESFPLTVTSAQKNPTAFYLCASTPRSGSGELFFGEGSRLTVL.

The chain carries TRBV19 and TRBJ1-6, with 8 bases fitting TRBD1. Germline CDR1 LNHDA, CDR2 SQIVND (reference sequence). The V segment lost 4 bases and the J segment 6 bases; nucleotides outside the gene matches: 5. This CDR3 is 15 amino acids long. Here the CDR3 DNA reads TGTGCCAGTAGTAACAGGGGGGAAGGTAATTCACCCCTCCACTTT. The encoded protein is CASSNRGEGNSPLHF.

The CDR3 DNA follows: TGTGCCAGCAGCTATAGCACAGATACGCAGTATTTT. This encodes CASSYSTDTQYF. V usage is TRBV5-6 and J usage is TRBJ2-3; no firm D call. The CDR3 loop spans 12 amino acids. The V end lost 3 bases, the J end lost 0 bases, and 2 bases lay between the germline ends. CDR1 and CDR2 (germline): SGHDT, YYEEEE.

The chain employs TRBV5-5 and TRBJ1-2; 8 bases are shared with TRBD1. The V and J ends lost 0 bases and 4 bases, in that order; junction bases with no gene match: 11. From germline, CDR1 is SGHKS and CDR2 YYEKEE (reference sequence). This CDR3 has 17 amino acids. The CDR3 here is CASSLAGTGLFSYGYTF. CDR3 DNA: TGTGCCAGCAGCTTGGCTGGGACAGGACTTTTTAGCTATGGCTACACCTTC.

The chain combines TRBV19 with TRBJ1-3; D ambiguous. The CDR3 spans 14 residues. Looked up from germline, CDR1 is LNHDA and CDR2 is SQIVND (reference sequence). Trimming took off 5 bases at V and 0 bases at J, with 8 bases between the two ends. In nucleotides, the CDR3 is TGTGCCAGTAGTGTTTATCTCTCTGGAAACACCATATATTTT. Encoded protein: CASSVYLSGNTIYF.

The CDR3 DNA reads TGTGCCAGCAGCTTACAGTCCTACGAGCAGTACTTC. This encodes CASSLQSYEQYF. The rearrangement joins TRBV7-9 to TRBJ2-7; D gene ambiguous. This CDR3 spans 12 amino acids. V lost 2 bases and J 1 base, leaving 3 bases between the germline ends. The V gene's germline CDR1 is SEHNR and CDR2 FQNEAQ (reference sequence).